This T cell receptor beta chain stems from a study of CD8+ T cells in alopecia areata. Overall study context: A 6-month period off drug followed tofacitinib, which lasted 6 to 18 months.

The treatment denotes: oral pan-JAK inhibitor, 5-10 mg twice daily. There are 13 residues in the CDR3. The V end was cut by 5 bases, the J end by 6 bases, with 13 bases between. Germline loops: CDR1 MNHNY, CDR2 SVGAGI (reference sequence). Extracted RNA was reverse transcribed, and the resulting cDNA served as sequencing template. Repertoires were generated with immunoSEQ multiplex PCR, while TCRdb's copy carries only in-frame clones and drops some. The data show about 250,000 clones, with roughly 63% seen just once and about 0.89% held by the top ten. For this clone: Its target is not known.

Study outcomes and limitations: Tofacitinib yielded significantly lower scalp clonality and fewer expanded CD8+ clones among the top 100.

The sequence was collected from a human donor with alopecia areata. The chain has TRBV6-6 and TRBJ1-2; possible D gene TRBD1, 6 bases. Source: CD4+ T cells sorted from blood, taken at approximately week 52, from a patient treated with tofacitinib. CDR3 coding DNA: TGTGCCAGCAGTCTACAGCAGGGGCATGGCTACACCTTC. Its translation: CASSLQQGHGYTF.